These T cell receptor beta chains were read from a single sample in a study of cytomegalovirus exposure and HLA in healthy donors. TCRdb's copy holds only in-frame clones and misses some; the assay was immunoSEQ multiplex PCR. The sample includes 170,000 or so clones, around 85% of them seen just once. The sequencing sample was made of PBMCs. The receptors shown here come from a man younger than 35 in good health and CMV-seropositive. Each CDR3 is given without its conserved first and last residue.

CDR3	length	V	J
ASSVGAGGSYGYT	13	TRBV6-1	TRBJ1-2
ASSVGGDYGYT	11	TRBV9	TRBJ1-2
ASDVRGTDTQY	11	TRBV6-1	TRBJ2-3
ASSPGGTGNPEQY	13	TRBV13	TRBJ2-7
ASSQMTGEKVDEQF	14	TRBV4-1	TRBJ2-1
ASSFGIYNEQF	11	TRBV28	TRBJ2-1
ASSSPLGGAGYGYT	14	TRBV28	TRBJ1-2
ASSGPGTGSSEQY	13	TRBV25-1	TRBJ2-7
ASTGTGGRQPQH	12	TRBV19	TRBJ1-5
ASSGAVYNSPLH	12	TRBV6-1	TRBJ1-6
ASSSSNTEAF	10	TRBV7-9	TRBJ1-1
ASSLDGREQF	10	TRBV7-8	TRBJ2-1
ASSESVQGATDTQY	14	TRBV6-1	TRBJ2-3
AAEQGAGEQY	10	TRBV10-2	TRBJ2-7
ASSASGGVGNEQF	13	TRBV10-2	TRBJ2-1
ASSYRASGVGEQY	13	TRBV6-5	TRBJ2-7
SVEPRLRSTEAF	12	TRBV29-1	TRBJ1-1
ATSNRGRGQPQH	12	TRBV15	TRBJ1-5
ASSQDGLASTDTQY	14	TRBV4-1	TRBJ2-3
ASSARVTGWEQY	12	TRBV7-6	TRBJ2-7
ASSRDRVYQPQH	12	TRBV19	TRBJ1-5
ASSEAGQGLKNIQY	14	TRBV6-1	TRBJ2-4
ASRELGGEKLF	11	TRBV27	TRBJ1-4
ASSYRQLEKLF	11	TRBV18	TRBJ1-4
ARGSFNEQF	9	TRBV21-1	TRBJ2-1
ASKGVSYGYT	10	TRBV9	TRBJ1-2
ASSPDRRYTDTQY	13	TRBV2	TRBJ2-3
ASSLSGGPEQY	11	TRBV5-4	TRBJ2-7
ASSLRGGGNEQY	12	TRBV11-2	TRBJ2-7
ASSETSGSYEQY	12	TRBV9	TRBJ2-7
ATSSLAGRLL	10	TRBV15	TRBJ1-1
ASSFDRATIPPNVLT	15	TRBV9	TRBJ2-6
ASSGSGGAPDTQY	13	TRBV27	TRBJ2-3
ASSQQDYGYT	10	TRBV7-2	TRBJ1-2
ASSLGEWTGAYYEQY	15	TRBV11-2	TRBJ2-7
ASSYSSGNLVQY	12	TRBV6-5	TRBJ2-7
SVESNGEEQF	10	TRBV29-1	TRBJ2-1
ASSPLIAGDEQY	12	TRBV27	TRBJ2-7
ASSSRGPRTDTQY	13	TRBV5-4	TRBJ2-3
ASSVTFPGDLSGANVLT	17	TRBV9	TRBJ2-6
ASSQVLAVNTGELF	14	TRBV4-1	TRBJ2-2
ASSSTSGRETQY	12	TRBV27	TRBJ2-5
ASSRPGQEEQY	11	TRBV19	TRBJ2-7
AWSGGHTDTQY	11	TRBV30	TRBJ2-3
ASTVLDNEQF	10	TRBV7-9	TRBJ2-1
ASTYQGASGKETQY	14	TRBV28	TRBJ2-5
ASSLSPSGNSYEQY	14	TRBV27	TRBJ2-7
ASSLGQHSGESHEQY	15	TRBV5-1	TRBJ2-7